The entry that follows covers one T cell receptor (beta chain) sequence. V trimming: 5 bases; J trimming: 7 bases; junction bases outside the gene matches: 9. Germline V lookup: CDR1 MNHEY, CDR2 SMNVEV (reference sequence). This CDR3 has 15 amino acids. The record originates from a study of cytomegalovirus exposure and HLA in healthy donors. On the study more broadly: From donors who were HLA-typed, an early data release held around 85 million unique TCRs.

PCR was performed using 60 Vbeta and 13 Jbeta primers. Clones were read by immunoSEQ multiplex PCR, and TCRdb kept only the in-frame ones, dropping some. The profile shows about 120,000 clones, roughly 80% of them singletons. The sequenced material came from PBMCs. This sequence was found in a woman aged 40 to 55 in good health and CMV-seropositive. The genes are TRBV27 and TRBJ1-2, with 11 bases identical to TRBD1. CDR3 loop: CASSPPGQGAGGYTF. The CDR3 DNA reads TGTGCCAGCAGTCCGCCCGGACAGGGGGCGGGTGGCTACACCTTC.